This passage covers 2 T cell receptor beta chains from one sample sequenced in a study of shared clonotypes between healthy human individuals. Assay used: immunoSEQ multiplex PCR; TCRdb lists only in-frame clones, some missing. The profile shows roughly 2.5 million clones, more than 90% of them singletons. The specimen was naive CD4+ T cells sorted from blood. As to subset: CD45RA+ positively selected. The receptors here all came from a man in his late teens or twenties in good health.

The chain has TRBV5-1 and TRBJ2-1; D uncertain. V was cut by 0 bases and J by 3 bases, with 13 bases left in between. The CDR3 loop spans 16 amino acids. Germline CDR1 and CDR2: SGHRS and YFSETQ. The CDR3 is CASSLADGWDYNEQFF. As DNA, the CDR3 is TGCGCCAGCAGCTTGGCGGACGGCTGGGACTACAATGAGCAGTTCTTC. The whole variable domain, filled in from reference TRBV5-1 and TRBJ2-1, reads KAGVTQTPRYLIKTRGQQVTLSCSPISGHRSVSWYQQTPGQGLQFLFEYFSETQRNKGNFPGRFSGRQFSNSRSEMNVSTLELGDSALYLCASSLADGWDYNEQFFGPGTRLTVL.

This chain connects TRBV6-1 to TRBJ1-1; no clear D. The CDR3 is 12 amino acids. Germline V CDR1 and CDR2: MNHNS, SASEGT. V lost 7 bases to trimming and J lost 3 bases, with 9 bases between them. The CDR3 protein is CASTKGDTEAFF. The CDR3 region has the DNA TGTGCCAGCACGAAGGGCGACACTGAAGCTTTCTTT.